The rows below give T cell receptor beta chains drawn from one sample of a study of spatial heterogeneity in lung cancer. TCRdb re-derived calls from the 5' RACE reads in MiXCR, one entry per CDR3 protein. Here the sample spans 12,000 or so distinct CDR3 sequences, roughly an eighth being singletons. Sequencing was performed on lung tumor tissue, taken at surgery. Receptor source: a male donor with early-stage non-small cell lung cancer. Both conserved end residues are part of each CDR3. A D gene is named only where the DNA matches it firmly. Clone size is shown for a subset of rows, as once, few, many or a class of expanded clone.

.	16	TRBV4-1	TRBJ2-5	TRBD2	CASSQSPSGEVETQYF	TGCGCCAGCAGCCAAAGCCCGAGCGGGGAGGTGGAGACCCAGTACTTC
.	13	TRBV7-8	TRBJ2-6	.	CVSSLAGANVLTF	TGTGTCAGCAGCTTAGCTGGGGCCAACGTCCTGACTTTC
many	15	TRBV5-6	TRBJ2-3	.	CASSLVAGSTDTQYF	TGTGCCAGCAGCTTGGTTGCGGGGAGCACAGATACGCAGTATTTT
few	13	TRBV10-3	TRBJ1-5	TRBD1	CATMDRLDQPQHF	TGTGCCACGATGGACAGGTTGGATCAGCCCCAGCATTTT
few	13	TRBV2	TRBJ1-2	.	CASSEYREVGYTF	TGTGCCAGCAGTGAATACAGGGAGGTTGGCTACACCTTC
many	13	TRBV20-1	TRBJ2-7	.	CSASHARGYEQYF	TGCAGTGCTAGCCATGCAAGGGGCTACGAGCAGTACTTC
many	14	TRBV5-1	TRBJ1-1	.	CASSLSRQEGEAFF	TGCGCCAGCAGCTTGTCAAGACAGGAGGGAGAAGCTTTCTTT
.	15	TRBV28	TRBJ2-3	.	CASSLLMRKTDTQYF	TGTGCCAGCAGCCTACTCATGAGAAAAACAGATACGCAGTATTTT
.	12	TRBV20-1	TRBJ1-5	.	CSAPRGDQPQHF	TGCAGTGCTCCCAGGGGAGATCAGCCCCAGCATTTT
few	14	TRBV27	TRBJ2-6	.	CASSRDSGANVLTF	TGTGCCAGTTCCAGGGACTCTGGGGCCAACGTCCTGACTTTC
.	18	TRBV28	TRBJ1-2	.	CASSHVLGTQIPYYGYTF	TGTGCCAGCAGTCACGTACTGGGGACGCAAATCCCCTACTATGGCTACACCTTC